The clone carrying this T cell receptor beta chain was counted at least ten times. The length of the CDR3 is 16 residues. V gave up 8 bases and J gave up 6 bases; unmatched junction bases: 15. Per the germline V gene, CDR1 is SNHLY and CDR2 is FYNNEI. The sample is drawn from a study of blood T cells in healthy people across ages. It was with a sample-barcoded 5' primer and a J-beta primer mix that a second PCR of roughly 7 to 12 cycles was run. TCRdb used MiXCR to reprocess the 5' RACE reads, holding one entry per CDR3 protein. The table lists more than 800,000 distinct CDR3 sequences, around 30% of them singletons.

The V and J genes are TRBV2 and TRBJ2-1; TRBD1 matches 8 bases. The clonotype originates from a woman aged 80 or over in good health. The sequenced sample consisted of blood. CDR3 sequence reads: CASALRTGTGPNEQFF. As DNA, the CDR3 is TGTGCCAGCGCCCTCCGCACCGGGACAGGACCCAATGAGCAGTTCTTC.